Presented here are 27 T cell receptor beta chains from one specimen sequenced in a study of T cell responses to AZD1222 COVID-19 vaccine. Assay: immunoSEQ multiplex PCR; the TCRdb copy retains only in-frame clones and omits some. The sample lists some 140,000 clones; around 90% were seen once. This material consisted of peripheral blood, taken on day 0 of AZD1222 vaccination. The receptor set was obtained from an adult in good health.

The chain employs TRBV7-8 and TRBJ1-3; perhaps TRBD1 as D (6 bases). There are 14 residues in the CDR3. The germline CDR1 and CDR2 sequences are SGHVS and FQNEAQ. Trimming removed 5 bases at V and 2 bases at J, with 10 bases between. Written as DNA, the CDR3 is TGTGCCAGCAGCCCACACAGGGCTGGAAACACCATATATTTT. Translation: CASSPHRAGNTIYF. The full variable domain, rest sourced from reference TRBV7-8 and TRBJ1-3, is GAGVSQSPRYKVAKRGQDVALRCDPISGHVSLFWYQQALGQGPEFLTYFQNEAQLDKSGLPSDRFFAERPEGSVSTLKIQRTQQEDSAVYLCASSPHRAGNTIYFGEGSWLTVV.

The chain combines TRBV28 with TRBJ2-2, with 7 bases identical to TRBD2. CDR1 is MDHEN, CDR2 SYDVKM, per germline. The CDR3 length is 17 residues. J lost 4 bases, V lost 5 bases, and 13 bases had no gene match. The CDR3 bases are TGTGCCAGCAGTGCCCCCGACCTAGCGGACTCCACCGGGGAGCTGTTTTTT. This encodes CASSAPDLADSTGELFF.

The chain uses TRBV6-5 and TRBJ2-1, with unresolved D. V lost 6 bases to trimming and J lost 0 bases, with 9 bases between them. This CDR3 contains 14 residues. CDR1 is MNHEY, CDR2 SVGAGI, per germline. Written as DNA, the CDR3 is TGTGCCAGCAGGGATTATGTCTCCTACAATGAGCAGTTCTTC. Amino acid sequence: CASRDYVSYNEQFF.

The chain carries TRBV7-2 and TRBJ2-3; D gene uncertain. Germline CDR1 SGHTA, CDR2 FQGNSA. The V end was cut by 5 bases, the J end by 11 bases, with 17 bases between. CDR3 length: 13 residues. This CDR3 reads CASSPSGFREQYF. The CDR3 DNA follows: TGTGCCAGCAGCCCATCAGGATTTCGCGAGCAGTATTTT. Drawing the rest from reference TRBV7-2 and TRBJ2-3, the complete variable domain is GAGVSQSPSNKVTEKGKDVELRCDPISGHTALYWYRQSLGQGLEFLIYFQGNSAPDKSGLPSDRFSAERTGGSVSTLTIQRTQQEDSAVYLCASSPSGFREQYFGPGTRLTVL.

The chain uses TRBV2 and TRBJ2-7; TRBD1 or TRBD2 may be the D gene (5 bases each). Germline V CDR1 and CDR2: SNHLY, FYNNEI. The CDR3 sequence is 15 residues long. V was shortened by 0 bases and J by 6 bases, with 15 bases between the two germline ends. The CDR3 spells CASSEALRGRGEQYF. The CDR3 DNA reads as TGTGCCAGCAGTGAAGCGCTTAGGGGCCGGGGCGAGCAGTACTTC.

This clone showed up just once. Written as DNA, the CDR3 is TGTGCCAGCAGGCAGCACGGGGGGGCCGTTTTAGATGAGCAGTTCTTC. Translated, it gives CASRQHGGAVLDEQFF. The V and J genes are TRBV2 and TRBJ2-1; 8 positions agree with TRBD2. The CDR3 totals 16 residues. Germline CDR1 reads SNHLY; CDR2 reads FYNNEI. V was pared by 6 bases and J by 8 bases, with 15 bases of the junction left unmatched.

V gene TRBV19 combines with J gene TRBJ1-3; D unclear. Trimming left V 6 bases short and J 5 bases short, with 20 bases between. Per the germline V gene, CDR1 is LNHDA and CDR2 is SQIVND (reference sequence). This CDR3 is built from 16 residues. DNA for the CDR3: TGTGCCAGTAGGGACGGTGCCCAAGTTCAACGAAACACCATATATTTT. It yields the protein CASRDGAQVQRNTIYF.

The chain links TRBV6-5 to TRBJ2-1, with 10 bases lining up with TRBD2. CDR1 and CDR2 from the germline V gene are MNHEY and SVGAGI. Unmatched junction bases numbered 14, after V lost 11 bases and J lost 7 bases. The CDR3 consists of 15 residues. CDR3 nucleotides: TGTGCCTCTCAGGAGGGGCTAGCGGGAGTAAATGAGCAGTTCTTC. Translated: CASQEGLAGVNEQFF.

This clone was picked up one time. The chain is built from TRBV19 and TRBJ2-2; D gene uncertain. This CDR3 has 15 amino acids. The ends were cut back, 5 bases at V and 1 base at J, with 11 bases in the middle. The germline V gene encodes CDR1 LNHDA and CDR2 SQIVND (reference sequence). The CDR3: CASSVGSGNTGELFF. The CDR3 DNA reads TGTGCCAGTAGTGTCGGGTCAGGGAACACCGGGGAGCTGTTTTTT.

This clone is a singleton in its sample. V and J are TRBV5-6 and TRBJ1-2; D is perhaps TRBD1 (6 bases). The V end was cut by 2 bases, the J end by 0 bases, with 8 bases between. CDR1 SGHDT and CDR2 YYEEEE come from the germline V gene. The CDR3 has 14 residues. CDR3 loop: CASSFGTTNYGYTF. CDR3 DNA sequence: TGTGCCAGCAGCTTCGGGACAACTAACTATGGCTACACCTTC.

V and J are TRBV28 and TRBJ2-5; 9 bases align to TRBD2. This CDR3 region has 16 residues. V dropped 3 bases and J dropped 0; count of bases not matched to a gene: 5. Germline CDR1 is MDHEN and CDR2 is SYDVKM. The CDR3, as DNA: TGTGCCAGCAGTTTCCAGTCTAGCGGGAACCAAGAGACCCAGTACTTC. Protein product: CASSFQSSGNQETQYF.

This clone has only a few counts. The chain recombines TRBV5-1 with TRBJ1-1; the match to TRBD1 covers 8 bases. This CDR3 contains 16 residues. V lost 7 bases to trimming and J lost 4 bases; unmatched junction nucleotides: 15. Germline V gene data show CDR1 as SGHRS and CDR2 as YFSETQ. The CDR3 loop reads CASSFDRGKASTEAFF. The CDR3 DNA is TGCGCCAGCTCCTTTGACAGGGGAAAGGCAAGCACTGAAGCTTTCTTT.

The rearrangement links TRBV29-1 to TRBJ1-2; possibly TRBD1 for D (6 bases). The V end was cut by 3 bases, the J end by 8 bases, with 10 bases between. Germline V gives CDR1 SQVTM, CDR2 ANQGSEA. The CDR3 totals 11 residues. The CDR3: CSVEDRPGYTF. In nucleotides, the CDR3 is TGCAGCGTTGAGGACAGACCCGGCTACACCTTC.

The CDR3 protein is CASGTSSYEQYF. The CDR3 bases are TGTGCCAGCGGGACGAGCTCCTACGAGCAGTACTTC. V gene TRBV2 combines with J gene TRBJ2-7; possibly TRBD1 or TRBD2 for D (5 bases each). This CDR3 has 12 residues. Germline assignment: CDR1 SNHLY and CDR2 FYNNEI. V was cut by 8 bases and J by 0 bases, with 8 bases left in between.

V and J are TRBV18 and TRBJ1-1; D gene ambiguous. The CDR3 extends over 13 amino acids. The V gene lost 3 bases and the J gene lost 5 bases, with 10 bases spanning the gap. Germline CDR1 is KGHSH and CDR2 is LQKENI. In nucleotides, the CDR3 is TGTGCCAGCTCACCCCCGGGTCGAACTGAAGCTTTCTTT. This translates into CASSPPGRTEAFF. Using reference TRBV18 and TRBJ1-1 for the parts outside the CDR3, the full variable domain is NAGVMQNPRHLVRRRGQEARLRCSPMKGHSHVYWYRQLPEEGLKFMVYLQKENIIDESGMPKERFSAEFPKEGPSILRIQQVVRGDSAAYFCASSPPGRTEAFFGQGTRLTVV.

This chain connects TRBV5-1 to TRBJ1-1; D unclear. Trimming removed 4 bases from V and 4 bases from J, with 14 bases in between. Germline assignment: CDR1 SGHRS and CDR2 YFSETQ. The length of the CDR3 is 14 residues. CDR3 in DNA: TGCGCCAGCAGCGCCTGGAGGGCAGGCACTGAAGCTTTCTTT. Protein product: CASSAWRAGTEAFF.

The chain has TRBV18 and TRBJ2-5; D perhaps matches TRBD2 (5 bases). V was shortened by 3 bases and J by 5 bases, with 19 bases between the two germline ends. The CDR3 has 16 residues. Germline CDR1 reads KGHSH; CDR2 reads LQKENI. This CDR3 reads CASSPPRLARSETQYF. The CDR3, as DNA: TGTGCCAGCTCACCCCCGCGGCTAGCTCGAAGTGAGACCCAGTACTTC.

V is TRBV4-1 and J is TRBJ1-3; unclear D gene. Trimming shortened V by 6 bases and J by 2 bases, and 11 bases separated the two germline ends. In germline, CDR1 is MGHRA, CDR2 YSYEKL. This CDR3 is built from 14 residues. CDR3 DNA: TGCGCCAGCAGTAAGTTGGTCGCTGGAAACACCATATATTTT. Translating it yields CASSKLVAGNTIYF.

The chain has TRBV11-2 and TRBJ1-3, with D possibly TRBD1 on 6 matching bases. This CDR3 has 11 amino acids. Germline values: CDR1 SGHAT, CDR2 FQNNGV. V lost 10 bases to trimming and J lost 4 bases, with 8 bases between them. The chain's CDR3 is CATGVGNTIYF. CDR3 bases: TGTGCCACAGGGGTCGGAAACACCATATATTTT.

The V and J genes are TRBV9 and TRBJ2-7; D call uncertain. The CDR3 sequence is 15 residues long. Germline loops: CDR1 SGDLS, CDR2 YYNGEE. V lost 3 bases to trimming and J lost 2 bases, with 15 bases between them. The CDR3: CASSASPLDPYEQYF. The CDR3 nucleotides read TGTGCCAGCAGCGCCTCCCCCCTAGATCCCTACGAGCAGTACTTC.

This chain connects TRBV2 to TRBJ2-3; TRBD2 is a possible D gene (7 bases). CDR1 and CDR2 (germline): SNHLY, FYNNEI. The CDR3 spans 13 residues. V was pared by 8 bases and J by 3 bases, with 12 bases between. In DNA, the CDR3 is TGTGCCAGCCGAGGGGGAGGGACAGATACGCAGTATTTT. This gives the protein CASRGGGTDTQYF.

The chain combines TRBV4-3 with TRBJ1-5; tentative D call: TRBD1 (6 bases). Trimming removed 0 bases at V and 5 bases at J, with 17 bases between. The CDR3 totals 17 residues. Germline V gene lookup returns CDR1 LGHNA and CDR2 YSLEER. CDR3 residues: CASSQDMLQGGDQPQHF. The CDR3, as DNA: TGCGCCAGCAGCCAAGACATGCTACAGGGAGGGGATCAGCCCCAGCATTTT.

The chain has TRBV28 and TRBJ2-1; D may be TRBD1 (6 bases). This CDR3 comprises 15 residues. CDR1 and CDR2 (germline): MDHEN, SYDVKM. V was pared by 7 bases and J by 3 bases, with 16 bases between. In DNA, the CDR3 is TGTGCCAGCATTTCACCGGGACATTTCTACAATGAGCAGTTCTTC. This sequence encodes CASISPGHFYNEQFF.

The chain employs TRBV6-5 and TRBJ1-4, with D possibly TRBD1 on 6 matching bases. The CDR3 runs to 16 residues. Germline loops: CDR1 MNHEY, CDR2 SVGAGI. Trimming took off 4 bases at V and 0 bases at J, with 12 bases between the two ends. Written as DNA, the CDR3 is TGTGCCAGCAGTTCCAGGGGTTTCGCAACTAATGAAAAACTGTTTTTT. Protein product: CASSSRGFATNEKLFF.

This clone has a handful of counts. The chain links TRBV2 to TRBJ2-1, with 9 nucleotides matching TRBD2. Trimming took 5 bases from V and 9 from J; bases not matched to a gene: 5. Germline CDR1 and CDR2: SNHLY and FYNNEI. CDR3 size: 13 residues. The CDR3 sequence is CASSRREGLEQFF. In DNA, the CDR3 is TGTGCCAGCAGTCGGCGGGAGGGCCTTGAGCAGTTCTTC. Supplemented by reference TRBV2 and TRBJ2-1, the full variable domain reads EPEVTQTPSHQVTQMGQEVILRCVPISNHLYFYWYRQILGQKVEFLVSFYNNEISEKSEIFDDQFSVERPDGSNFTLKIRSTKLEDSAMYFCASSRREGLEQFFGPGTRLTVL.

The chain combines TRBV27 with TRBJ2-7, with D possibly matching TRBD2 (5 bases). The V gene lost 5 bases and the J gene lost 4 bases, with 18 bases spanning the gap. The germline gives CDR1 MNHEY, CDR2 SMNVEV (reference sequence). This CDR3 has 15 amino acids. In DNA, the CDR3 is TGTGCCAGCAGTCCGTCCGGGATCCCCTTGTACGAGCAGTACTTC. This gives the protein CASSPSGIPLYEQYF.

The V and J genes are TRBV6-5 and TRBJ1-6; tentatively, D is TRBD1 (5 bases). The CDR3 extends over 14 amino acids. Germline values: CDR1 MNHEY, CDR2 SVGAGI. Deletions cut 5 bases from V and 5 bases from J, with 10 bases between. CDR3 DNA: TGTGCCAGCAGTAGGGACCGGAATAATTCACCCCTCCACTTT. This translates into CASSRDRNNSPLHF.